This T cell receptor (beta chain) was documented in a study of T cell clonotyping in hematopoietic cell transplantation. Study-wide points: Graft donor and pretransplant recipient Inverse Simpson Index values predicted broader posttransplant TCR diversity. Without cell sorting, CD4 versus CD8 contributions remain unresolved. Recipient TCR diversity dropped after transplant; expanded clonotypes rose from day 30 to 180.

The V and J ends lost 3 bases and 2 bases respectively, with 17 bases between them. Germline CDR1 reads SQVTM; CDR2 reads ANQGSEA. The CDR3 consists of 15 residues. As for this clone: The target antigen is unknown.

Method: immunoSEQ multiplex PCR; TCRdb's copy keeps in-frame clones and lacks some. Among fewer than 40,000 clones listed, about 90% were seen once. The source is a woman in her thirties or forties in good health. Some clones in this sample may be carry-over from other donors' samples. This chain joins TRBV29-1 and TRBJ2-7, with D possibly matching TRBD2 (5 bases). Sequenced: peripheral blood mononuclear cells. The CDR3: CSVEKRVSGAYEQYF. The CDR3 DNA follows: TGCAGCGTTGAGAAAAGGGTAAGCGGAGCCTACGAGCAGTACTTC.